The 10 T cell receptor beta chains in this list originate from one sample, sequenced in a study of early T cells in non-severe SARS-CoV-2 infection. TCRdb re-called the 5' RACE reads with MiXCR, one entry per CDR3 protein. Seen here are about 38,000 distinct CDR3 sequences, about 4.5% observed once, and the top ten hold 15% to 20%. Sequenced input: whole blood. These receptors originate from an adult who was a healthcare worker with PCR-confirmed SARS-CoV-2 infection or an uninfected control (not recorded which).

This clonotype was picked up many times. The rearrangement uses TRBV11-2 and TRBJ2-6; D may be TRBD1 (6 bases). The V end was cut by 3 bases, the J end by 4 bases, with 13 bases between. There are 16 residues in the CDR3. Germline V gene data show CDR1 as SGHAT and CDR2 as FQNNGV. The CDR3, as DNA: TGTGCCAGCAGCTTGCACCAGGGGATAGGGGCCAACGTCCTGACTTTC. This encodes CASSLHQGIGANVLTF.

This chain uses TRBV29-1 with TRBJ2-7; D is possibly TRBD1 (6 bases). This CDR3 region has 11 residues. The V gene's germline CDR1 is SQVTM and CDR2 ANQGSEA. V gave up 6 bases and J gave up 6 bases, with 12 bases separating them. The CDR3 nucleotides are TGCAGCGTGTCCGGGACACTCGAGCAGTACTTC. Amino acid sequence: CSVSGTLEQYF.

CDR3 region: CAWSARQGGSTDTQYF. The CDR3 bases are TGTGCCTGGAGTGCTCGCCAGGGGGGCAGCACAGATACGCAGTATTTT. This chain links TRBV30 with TRBJ2-3; D is possibly TRBD1 (7 bases). Germline CDR1 reads GTSNPN; CDR2 reads SVGIG (reference sequence). V was pared by 1 base and J by 0 bases, with 14 bases between. The CDR3 covers 16 residues.

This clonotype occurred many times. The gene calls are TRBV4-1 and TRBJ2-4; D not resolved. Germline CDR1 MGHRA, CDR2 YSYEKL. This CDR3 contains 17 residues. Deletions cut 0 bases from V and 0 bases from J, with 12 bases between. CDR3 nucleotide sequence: TGCGCCAGCAGCCAAGACCCGAACGGCATAGCCAAAAACATTCAGTACTTC. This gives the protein CASSQDPNGIAKNIQYF.

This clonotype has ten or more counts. The CDR3 sequence: CASSFDYGETQYF. CDR3 nucleotide sequence: TGTGCCAGCAGCTTTGACTATGGAGAGACCCAGTACTTC. The rearrangement links TRBV7-9 to TRBJ2-5, with D maybe TRBD2 (5 bases). The length of the CDR3 is 13 residues. Trimming stripped 3 bases from V and 4 bases from J, with 9 bases between. Germline lookup yields CDR1 SEHNR and CDR2 FQNEAQ (reference sequence).

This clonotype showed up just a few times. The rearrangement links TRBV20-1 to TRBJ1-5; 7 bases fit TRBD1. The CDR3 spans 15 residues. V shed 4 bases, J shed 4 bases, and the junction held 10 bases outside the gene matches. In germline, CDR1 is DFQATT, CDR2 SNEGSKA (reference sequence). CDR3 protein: CSATLMGQKNQPQHF. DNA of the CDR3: TGCAGTGCTACTCTAATGGGACAGAAAAATCAGCCCCAGCATTTT.

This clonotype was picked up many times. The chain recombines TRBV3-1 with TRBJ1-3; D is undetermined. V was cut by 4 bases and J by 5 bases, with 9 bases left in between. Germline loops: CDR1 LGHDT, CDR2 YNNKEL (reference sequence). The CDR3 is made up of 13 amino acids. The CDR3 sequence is CASSRTNRNTIYF. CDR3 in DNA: TGTGCCAGCAGCCGTACTAACCGAAACACCATATATTTT.

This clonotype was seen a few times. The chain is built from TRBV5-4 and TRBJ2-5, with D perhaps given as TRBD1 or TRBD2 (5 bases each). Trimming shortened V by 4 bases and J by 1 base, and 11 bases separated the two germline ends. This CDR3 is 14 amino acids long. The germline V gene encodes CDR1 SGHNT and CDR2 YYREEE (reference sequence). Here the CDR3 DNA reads TGTGCCAGCAGCCCCTGGGGGTCCCAAGAGACCCAGTACTTC. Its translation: CASSPWGSQETQYF.

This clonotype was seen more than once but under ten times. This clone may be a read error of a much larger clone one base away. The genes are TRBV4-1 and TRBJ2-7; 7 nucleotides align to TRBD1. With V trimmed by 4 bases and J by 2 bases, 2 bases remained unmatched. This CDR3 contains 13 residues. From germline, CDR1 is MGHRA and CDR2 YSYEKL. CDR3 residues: CASSPGQAYEQYF. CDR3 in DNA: TGCGCCAGCAGCCCCGGACAGGCCTACGAGCAGTACTTC.

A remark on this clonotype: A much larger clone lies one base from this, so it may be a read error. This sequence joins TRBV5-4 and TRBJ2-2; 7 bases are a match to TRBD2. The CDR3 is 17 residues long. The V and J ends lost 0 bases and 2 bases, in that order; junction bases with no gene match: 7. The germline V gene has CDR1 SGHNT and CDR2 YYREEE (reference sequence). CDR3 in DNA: TGTGCCAGCAGCTTGGGAAAGGGACTAACCAACACCGGGGAGCTGTTTTTT. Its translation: CASSLGKGLTNTGELFF.